This T cell receptor (beta chain) emerged from a study of blood T cell repertoires in COVID-19. Study at large: T cells, B-cell-depleted T cells, or PBMCs supplied cDNA or gDNA.

CDR1 is MDHEN, CDR2 SYDVKM, per germline. Trimming removed 3 bases from V and 8 bases from J, with 17 bases in between. The CDR3 is 14 residues long. Per the original methods: For nucleated cells, counts were estimated from reference gene primer amplification. Libraries were prepared by immunoSEQ multiplex PCR; TCRdb keeps only in-frame clonotypes and omits some of them. V, J and clone size were drawn from that table, and D and trimming were deduced from the DNA. Of some 180,000 clones listed, around 80% are singletons. This clone was observed a few times. The chain combines TRBV28 with TRBJ2-7; the D is unclear. The sample was peripheral blood. This clonotype was obtained from a woman between 65 and 79 years old who had recovered from COVID-19. CDR3 sequence reads: CASSFGGGLLKQYF. CDR3 DNA: TGTGCCAGCAGTTTCGGTGGTGGTCTCCTGAAGCAGTACTTC.